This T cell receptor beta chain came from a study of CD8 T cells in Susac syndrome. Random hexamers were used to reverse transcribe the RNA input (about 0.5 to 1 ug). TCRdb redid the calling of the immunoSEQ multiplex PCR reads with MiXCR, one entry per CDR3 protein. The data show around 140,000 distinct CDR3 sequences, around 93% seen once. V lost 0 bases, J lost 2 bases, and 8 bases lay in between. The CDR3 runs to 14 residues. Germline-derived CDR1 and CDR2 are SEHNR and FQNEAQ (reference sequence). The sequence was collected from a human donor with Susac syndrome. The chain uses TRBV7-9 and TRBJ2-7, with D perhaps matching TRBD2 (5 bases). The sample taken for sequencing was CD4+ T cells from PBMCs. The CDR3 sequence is CASSLASATYEQYF. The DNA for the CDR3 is TGTGCCAGCAGCTTAGCTAGCGCGACCTACGAGCAGTACTTC.